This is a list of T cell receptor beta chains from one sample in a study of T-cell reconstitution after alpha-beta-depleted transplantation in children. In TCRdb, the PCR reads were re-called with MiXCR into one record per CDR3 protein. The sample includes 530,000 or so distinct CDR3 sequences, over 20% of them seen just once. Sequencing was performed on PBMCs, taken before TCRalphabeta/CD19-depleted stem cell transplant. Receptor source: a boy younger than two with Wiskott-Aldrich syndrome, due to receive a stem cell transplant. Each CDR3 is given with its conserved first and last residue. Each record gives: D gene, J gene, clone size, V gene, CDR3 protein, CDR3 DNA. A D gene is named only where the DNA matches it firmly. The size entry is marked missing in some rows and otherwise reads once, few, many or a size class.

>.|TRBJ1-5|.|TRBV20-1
CSARYTGNQPQHF
TGCAGTGCTAGATATACAGGCAATCAGCCCCAGCATTTT
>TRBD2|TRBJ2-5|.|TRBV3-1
CAVLAEQETQYF
TGTGCTGTTCTAGCGGAACAAGAGACCCAGTACTTC
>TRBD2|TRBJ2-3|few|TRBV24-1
CATSGTSGGVTDTQYF
TGTGCCACCAGCGGGACTAGCGGAGGCGTCACAGATACGCAGTATTTT
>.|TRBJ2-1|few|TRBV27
CASSLRRDSYNEQFF
TGTGCCAGCAGTCTAAGGCGGGACTCCTACAATGAGCAGTTCTTC
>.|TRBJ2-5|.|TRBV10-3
CAISESGVETQYF
TGTGCCATCAGTGAATCTGGCGTAGAGACCCAGTACTTC
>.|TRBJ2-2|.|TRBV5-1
CASSLMADTGELFF
TGCGCCAGCAGCTTGATGGCTGACACCGGGGAGCTGTTTTTT
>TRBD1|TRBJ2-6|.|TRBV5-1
CASRADRGFSAGANVLTF
TGCGCCAGCAGAGCCGACAGGGGGTTTTCGGCTGGGGCCAACGTCCTGACTTTC
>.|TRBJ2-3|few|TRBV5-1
CASSLGAQNTQYF
TGCGCCAGCAGCTTGGGGGCTCAGAATACGCAGTATTTT
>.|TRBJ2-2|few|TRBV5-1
CASSLASANTGELFF
TGCGCCAGCAGCTTGGCGTCCGCGAACACCGGGGAGCTGTTTTTT
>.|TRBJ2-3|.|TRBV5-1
CASSLAGIMPDTQYF
TGCGCCAGCAGCTTGGCGGGCATTATGCCAGATACGCAGTATTTT
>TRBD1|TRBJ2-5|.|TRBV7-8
CASSTRTGGQETQYF
TGTGCCAGCAGCACCCGGACAGGGGGTCAAGAGACCCAGTACTTC
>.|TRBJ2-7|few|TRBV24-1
CATSDSRGSYEQYF
TGTGCCACCAGTGATTCCAGGGGAAGTTACGAGCAGTACTTC
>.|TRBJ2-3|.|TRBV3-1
CASSQDPVTDTQYF
TGTGCCAGCAGCCAAGATCCTGTCACAGATACGCAGTATTTT
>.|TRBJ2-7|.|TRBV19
CASSILGTSTYEQYF
TGTGCCAGTAGTATCCTGGGGACAAGCACCTACGAGCAGTACTTC
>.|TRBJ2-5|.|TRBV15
CATSTPGKGETQYF
TGTGCCACCAGCACCCCCGGGAAAGGGGAGACCCAGTACTTC
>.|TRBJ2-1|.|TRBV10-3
CAISENSPNEQFF
TGTGCCATCAGTGAGAACAGCCCAAATGAGCAGTTCTTC
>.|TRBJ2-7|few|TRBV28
CASSALRDSYEQYF
TGTGCCAGCAGTGCCCTCCGGGACTCCTACGAGCAGTACTTC
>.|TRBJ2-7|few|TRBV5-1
CASSLGSVYEQYF
TGCGCCAGCAGCTTAGGGTCGGTATACGAGCAGTACTTC
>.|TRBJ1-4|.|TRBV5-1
CASSLSQQMGEKLFF
TGCGCCAGCAGCCTATCACAACAGATGGGAGAAAAACTGTTTTTT
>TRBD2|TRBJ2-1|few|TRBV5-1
CASSLRQKTYAGGHGNEQFF
TGCGCCAGCAGCTTAAGACAGAAAACCTATGCGGGAGGCCACGGCAATGAGCAGTTCTTC
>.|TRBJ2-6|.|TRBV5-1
CASSLETSGANVLTF
TGCGCCAGCAGCTTGGAGACGTCTGGGGCCAACGTCCTGACTTTC
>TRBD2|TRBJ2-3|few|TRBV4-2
CASSQRGREDTQYF
TGTGCCAGCAGCCAACGCGGGAGGGAAGATACGCAGTATTTT
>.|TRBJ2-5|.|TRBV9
CASSVGPTTHKETQYF
TGTGCCAGCAGCGTAGGCCCCACGACGCACAAAGAGACCCAGTACTTC
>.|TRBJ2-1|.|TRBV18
CASSSWAGEDNEQFF
TGTGCCAGCTCTTCTTGGGCTGGAGAGGACAATGAGCAGTTCTTC
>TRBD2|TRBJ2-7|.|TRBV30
CAWSVSGGPYEQYF
TGTGCCTGGAGTGTTTCGGGAGGACCTTACGAGCAGTACTTC
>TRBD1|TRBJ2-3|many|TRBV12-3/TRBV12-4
CASSYGQGPDTQYF
TGTGCCAGCAGTTACGGACAGGGACCAGATACGCAGTATTTT
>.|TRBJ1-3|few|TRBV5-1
CASSAAHSGNTIYF
TGCGCCAGCAGTGCTGCGCACTCTGGAAACACCATATATTTT
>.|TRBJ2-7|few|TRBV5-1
CASSSKGASSSYEQYF
TGCGCCAGCAGCTCCAAGGGTGCCTCGAGCTCCTACGAGCAGTACTTC
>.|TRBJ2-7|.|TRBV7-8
CASRVKGTSYEQYF
TGTGCCAGCAGAGTCAAGGGCACTTCCTACGAGCAGTACTTC
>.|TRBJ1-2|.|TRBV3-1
CASSQGPFIGYTF
TGTGCCAGCAGCCAAGGCCCGTTCATCGGCTACACCTTC
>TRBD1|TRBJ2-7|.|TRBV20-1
CSARDRVGHYEQYF
TGCAGTGCTCGCGACAGGGTCGGACACTACGAGCAGTACTTC
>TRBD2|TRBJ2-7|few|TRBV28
CASSPLQREGQIEQYF
TGTGCCAGCTCCCCTCTACAGCGGGAGGGCCAAATCGAGCAGTACTTC
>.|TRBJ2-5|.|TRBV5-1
CASSFTGVPETQYF
TGCGCCAGCAGCTTCACGGGAGTCCCGGAGACCCAGTACTTC
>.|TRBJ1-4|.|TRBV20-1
CSARTGRGEKLFF
TGCAGTGCTAGAACAGGGAGGGGTGAAAAACTGTTTTTT
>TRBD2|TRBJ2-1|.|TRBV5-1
CASSLVISSGRRYNEQFF
TGCGCCAGCAGCTTGGTCATTTCTAGCGGGAGAAGGTACAATGAGCAGTTCTTC
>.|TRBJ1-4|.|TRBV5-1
CASSLAGAPAREKLFF
TGCGCCAGCAGCTTGGCGGGAGCCCCGGCCCGTGAAAAACTGTTTTTT
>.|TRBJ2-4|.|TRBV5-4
CASSSLEGGAKNIQYF
TGTGCCAGCAGCTCCCTAGAGGGAGGAGCCAAAAACATTCAGTACTTC
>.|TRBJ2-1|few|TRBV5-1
CASSLGQVDNEQFF
TGCGCCAGCAGCTTGGGGCAGGTAGACAATGAGCAGTTCTTC
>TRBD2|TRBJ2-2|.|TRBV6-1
CASSGTSGKRDTGELFF
TGTGCCAGCAGCGGGACTAGCGGAAAGCGGGACACCGGGGAGCTGTTTTTT
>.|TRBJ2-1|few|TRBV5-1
CASSLFLGKDNEQFF
TGCGCCAGCAGCTTGTTCCTAGGCAAAGACAATGAGCAGTTCTTC
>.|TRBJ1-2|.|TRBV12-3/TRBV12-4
CASSEAVNYGYTF
TGTGCCAGCAGTGAGGCAGTTAACTATGGCTACACCTTC
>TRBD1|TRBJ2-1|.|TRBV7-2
CASSSGQGVREQFF
TGTGCCAGCAGCTCAGGACAGGGGGTCCGGGAGCAGTTCTTC